One TCR beta chain is described in this entry. Patients in Seattle were enrolled during active infection, then followed longitudinally. The authors' processing: Scientists estimated how many nucleated cells there were by amplifying reference gene primers. Only in-frame clones appear in the TCRdb table, and some are missing; sequencing was by immunoSEQ multiplex PCR. V and J calls and clone size are those listed in that table; D and trimming were worked out from the DNA. The sample includes approximately 250,000 clones, over 80% of them seen just once. This sample is drawn from a study of blood T cell repertoires in COVID-19. About the study: Some COVID-19 samples were acute and others convalescent; all came from the United States, Italy and Spain. T cells, B-cell-depleted T cells, or PBMCs supplied cDNA or gDNA.

V shed 3 bases, J shed 1 base, and the junction held 8 bases outside the gene matches. The CDR3 is made up of 17 amino acids. CDR1 LGHDT and CDR2 YNNKEL come from the germline V gene (reference sequence). The specimen sequenced was peripheral blood. This chain uses TRBV3-1 (or the pseudogene TRBV3-2) with TRBJ2-7; 11 bases agree with TRBD2. The receptor was isolated from a woman between 65 and 79 years old with COVID-19, enrolled during active disease. The CDR3 sequence is CASSHTSGRTLSYEQYF. CDR3 coding DNA: TGTGCCAGCAGCCACACTAGCGGGAGAACTTTATCCTACGAGCAGTACTTC.